These 30 T cell receptor beta chains came from one sample sequenced in a study of patients and donors after allogeneic stem cell transplantation. MiXCR, applied by TCRdb to the RT-PCR reads, yields one record per CDR3 protein. The table has a few hundred thousand distinct CDR3 sequences, less than 15% seen once; the top ten hold approximately 10%. Sequencing was performed on blood, either unsorted or a sorted T cell fraction (not recorded which). The source of these receptors is a human donor who was either an allogeneic HSCT recipient or a stem cell or donor lymphocyte infusion donor (not recorded which). It is not recorded whose cells these are; they may come from a transplant donor.

This clonotype was picked up a small number of times. The CDR3 DNA is TGCAGTGCTGGGACAGGGGAACAGCCCCAGCATTTT. Its protein product is CSAGTGEQPQHF. The chain carries TRBV20-1 and TRBJ1-5; 10 bases map to TRBD1. Trimming cost V 5 bases and J 7 bases; bases outside gene matches: 2. Germline assignment: CDR1 DFQATT and CDR2 SNEGSKA (reference sequence). The CDR3 covers 12 residues.

This chain uses TRBV5-5 with TRBJ2-7, with D perhaps matching TRBD1 (6 bases). The CDR3 totals 15 residues. Per germline, CDR1 SGHKS and CDR2 YYEKEE (reference sequence). V lost 4 bases, J lost 3 bases, and 17 bases lay in between. The CDR3 coding sequence is TGTGCCAGCAGCCCCACCGACAGGTCCTACTACGAGCAGTACTTC. It is translated as CASSPTDRSYYEQYF.

This clonotype has ten or more counts. The rearrangement uses TRBV15 and TRBJ2-4, with 8 bases identical to TRBD1. The CDR3 consists of 16 residues. CDR1 LNHNV and CDR2 YYDKDF come from the germline V gene (reference sequence). With V trimmed by 2 bases and J by 6 bases, 9 bases remained unmatched. The CDR3: CATSRPAMQGANIQYF. CDR3 DNA: TGTGCCACCAGCAGACCGGCCATGCAGGGGGCAAACATTCAGTACTTC.

As to this clonotype: This sequence may be a read error, since a much larger clone differs from it by one base. The rearrangement uses TRBV28 and TRBJ1-2; weak D call: TRBD1 (5 bases). The CDR3 runs 14 residues. V was cut by 2 bases and J by 6 bases, with 13 bases left in between. The V gene's germline CDR1 is MDHEN and CDR2 SYDVKM. The CDR3 is CASSLGKQDHGYTF. CDR3 coding DNA: TGTGCCAGCAGTTTAGGAAAACAGGACCATGGCTACACCTTC.

This clonotype was seen at least ten times. The chain recombines TRBV20-1 with TRBJ2-1; 7 nucleotides align to TRBD1. Trimming removed 6 bases from V and 4 bases from J; junction bases left unmatched: 18. The length of the CDR3 is 17 residues. Germline V CDR1 and CDR2: DFQATT, SNEGSKA (reference sequence). In DNA form, the CDR3 reads TGCAGTGCCCGGGCGAGACAGGGCTCGGTCTTATACAATGAGCAGTTCTTC. Its protein is CSARARQGSVLYNEQFF.

This chain connects TRBV20-1 to TRBJ2-1, with 10 bases matching TRBD2. Germline loops: CDR1 DFQATT, CDR2 SNEGSKA (reference sequence). With 7 bases clipped from V and 6 bases from J, the junction kept 9 bases outside the gene matches. CDR3 length: 14 residues. CDR3 nucleotides: TGCAGTGTCGGAGAGCCTAGCGGGGGCAATGAGCAGTTCTTC. Translation gives CSVGEPSGGNEQFF.

V and J are TRBV20-1 and TRBJ1-1, with 7 bases that match TRBD1. Germline CDR1 reads DFQATT; CDR2 reads SNEGSKA (reference sequence). The CDR3 consists of 13 residues. After removal of 2 bases from V and 5 bases from J, the junction contained 5 bases not matched to a gene. CDR3 loop: CSARRARGTEAFF. As DNA, the CDR3 is TGCAGTGCTAGACGGGCCAGGGGGACTGAAGCTTTCTTT.

This clonotype was counted at least ten times. J is TRBJ2-7 and V is TRBV12-3 or TRBV12-4; 10 positions agree with TRBD2. The CDR3 extends over 16 amino acids. Trimming took 1 base from V and 0 from J; bases not matched to a gene: 3. The DNA for the CDR3 is TGTGCCAGCAGTTTAGAGACTAGCGGGCACTCCTACGAGCAGTACTTC. Translation: CASSLETSGHSYEQYF.

This clonotype was counted only a few times. The rearrangement links TRBV28 to TRBJ2-7; D tentatively fits TRBD1 or TRBD2 (5 bases each). Trimming pared 3 bases from V and 7 bases from J, leaving 13 bases between. This CDR3 has 13 residues. Germline lookup yields CDR1 MDHEN and CDR2 SYDVKM. Written as DNA, the CDR3 is TGTGCCAGCAGTTTTGGGGGTCGGGCGGAGCAGTACTTC. Translated: CASSFGGRAEQYF.

This chain joins TRBV11-1 and TRBJ2-1; no reliable D call. The ends were cut back, 3 bases at V and 6 bases at J, with 9 bases in the middle. CDR1 and CDR2 (germline): SGHAT, FQDESV (reference sequence). The CDR3 covers 13 residues. The CDR3 DNA reads as TGTGCCAGCAGCTTGGAACTGGCCAATGAGCAGTTCTTC. It yields the protein CASSLELANEQFF.

This clonotype appeared a few times. This CDR3 is CASSHYTYEQYF. The CDR3 coding sequence is TGCGCCAGCAGCCATTATACCTACGAGCAGTACTTC. The genes are TRBV4-1 and TRBJ2-7; no definite D call. Germline CDR1 MGHRA, CDR2 YSYEKL. The CDR3 loop spans 12 amino acids. Trimming removed 3 bases from V and 2 bases from J, with 5 bases in between.

This clonotype was detected many times. The V and J genes are TRBV5-1 and TRBJ1-6; D possibly corresponds to TRBD1 (6 bases). Deletions cut 4 bases from V and 10 bases from J, with 15 bases between. The germline V gene has CDR1 SGHRS and CDR2 YFSETQ. CDR3 length equals 14 residues. The CDR3 reads CASSLGQPGSPLHF. For the CDR3, the DNA is TGCGCCAGCAGCCTAGGACAGCCGGGGTCACCCCTCCACTTT.

This clonotype has ten or more counts. This chain links TRBV20-1 with TRBJ1-6, with TRBD1 identical over 8 bases. J gave up 6 bases and V 2 bases, and 3 bases lay outside the gene matches. The CDR3 consists of 14 residues. CDR1 is DFQATT and CDR2 is SNEGSKA in the germline V gene (reference sequence). The CDR3 nucleotides read TGCAGTGCTAGACAGGGGGCCGGTAATTCACCCCTCCACTTT. Protein product: CSARQGAGNSPLHF.

In this sample, this clonotype turned up many times. V and J are TRBV7-2 and TRBJ1-5, with D unclear. The V gene's germline CDR1 is SGHTA and CDR2 FQGNSA. V shed 2 bases and J shed 4 bases, with 12 bases lying between them. CDR3 length: 15 residues. The CDR3, as DNA: TGTGCCAGCAGCTTACTCCCGATCAGGAATCAGCCCCAGCATTTT. This codes for CASSLLPIRNQPQHF.

The chain combines TRBV5-1 with TRBJ1-1, with D maybe TRBD1 (5 bases). CDR1 is SGHRS, CDR2 YFSETQ, per germline. This CDR3 spans 14 amino acids. V lost 0 bases and J lost 6, with 12 bases in between. The CDR3 nucleotides are TGCGCCAGCAGCTTGGCCCCCTGGGACCCTGAAGCTTTCTTT. The encoded protein is CASSLAPWDPEAFF.

This clonotype occurred a few times. The CDR3 region is CASSVRVGLAEGSGELFF. CDR3 coding DNA: TGTGCCAGCAGCGTAAGAGTGGGACTAGCGGAGGGAAGCGGGGAGCTGTTTTTT. This sequence joins TRBV9 and TRBJ2-2; 11 bases align to TRBD2. J gave up 7 bases and V 1 base, and 12 bases lay outside the gene matches. CDR3 length: 18 amino acids. Germline V gives CDR1 SGDLS, CDR2 YYNGEE.

The V call is TRBV9, the J call TRBJ2-7; 9 bases match TRBD2. The CDR3 sequence is 15 residues long. Per the germline V gene, CDR1 is SGDLS and CDR2 is YYNGEE. The trim removed 4 bases at V and 3 bases at J, leaving 8 bases unmatched. CDR3 nucleotide sequence: TGTGCCAGCAGCCCCACCGGGACTAGCAACTACGAGCAGTACTTC. Residues: CASSPTGTSNYEQYF.

This clonotype was recorded many times. J is TRBJ2-7 and V is TRBV5-1; D gene ambiguous. V was clipped by 1 base and J by 2 bases, with 7 bases between them. This CDR3 spans 13 amino acids. Germline CDR1 reads SGHRS; CDR2 reads YFSETQ. CDR3 DNA sequence: TGCGCCAGCAGCTTGACTCAGACCTACGAGCAGTACTTC. This codes for CASSLTQTYEQYF. Based on the CDR3 plus reference TRBV5-1 and TRBJ2-7, the full variable domain is KAGVTQTPRYLIKTRGQQVTLSCSPISGHRSVSWYQQTPGQGLQFLFEYFSETQRNKGNFPGRFSGRQFSNSRSEMNVSTLELGDSALYLCASSLTQTYEQYFGPGTRLTVT.

At least ten counts were recorded for this clonotype. The chain combines TRBV4-3 with TRBJ1-6, with TRBD1 matching 8 bases. Looked up from germline, CDR1 is LGHNA and CDR2 is YSLEER. CDR3 length equals 16 residues. The junction had 9 bases not matched to a gene; V was cut back by 2 bases and J by 9 bases. The CDR3 bases are TGCGCCAGCAGCCAATCTACCCCAGGGGGCGGTTCACCCCTCCACTTT. Translation: CASSQSTPGGGSPLHF.

The chain is built from TRBV4-1 and TRBJ2-6, with TRBD1 matching 10 bases. The CDR3 sequence is 18 residues long. V gave up 4 bases and J gave up 6 bases; unmatched junction bases: 12. Germline V gene lookup returns CDR1 MGHRA and CDR2 YSYEKL. The CDR3 protein is CASSRIGDRGKLANVLTF. The CDR3 nucleotides read TGCGCCAGCAGCCGAATAGGGGACAGGGGCAAGTTGGCCAACGTCCTGACTTTC.

Ten or more counts support this clonotype. V and J are TRBV24-1 and TRBJ1-4; TRBD1 might be the D (6 bases). V was cut by 8 bases and J by 3 bases, with 18 bases left in between. The CDR3 loop spans 16 amino acids. CDR1 and CDR2 from the germline V gene are KGHDR and SFDVKD. The CDR3 coding sequence is TGTGCCACCACTCGACGTAGGGGGGCGGCTAATGAAAAACTGTTTTTT. This codes for CATTRRRGAANEKLFF.

This clonotype was found many times. The rearrangement links TRBV7-2 to TRBJ1-6; D is possibly TRBD1 (5 bases). V was pared by 0 bases and J by 6 bases, with 9 bases between. The CDR3 covers 15 residues. In germline, CDR1 is SGHTA, CDR2 FQGNSA. The CDR3 sequence is CASSLATALNSPLHF. CDR3 coding DNA: TGTGCCAGCAGCTTAGCGACAGCCCTTAATTCACCCCTCCACTTT.

In its sample, this clonotype was seen a few times. The chain uses TRBV20-1 and TRBJ1-5, with 8 bases aligning to TRBD1. Germline lookup yields CDR1 DFQATT and CDR2 SNEGSKA (reference sequence). The length of the CDR3 is 13 residues. J was trimmed by 3 bases and V by 5 bases; bases with no gene match: 3. This chain's CDR3 is CSAGDRSNQPQHF. The CDR3 bases are TGCAGTGCTGGGGACAGGTCCAATCAGCCCCAGCATTTT.

Only a few counts were recorded for this clonotype. The rearrangement uses TRBV5-1 and TRBJ2-5; D gene ambiguous. The CDR3 has 12 amino acids. Deletions cut 4 bases from V and 2 bases from J, with 6 bases between. Germline CDR1 and CDR2: SGHRS and YFSETQ. The CDR3 coding sequence is TGCGCCAGCAGCGCGCCACAAGAGACCCAGTACTTC. It encodes CASSAPQETQYF.

This clonotype came up a few times. The V call is TRBV20-1, the J call TRBJ2-3; 12 bases align to TRBD2. The CDR3 has 16 amino acids. V was clipped by 5 bases and J by 4 bases; unmatched bases: 10. The V gene's germline CDR1 is DFQATT and CDR2 SNEGSKA (reference sequence). The CDR3 coding sequence is TGCAGTGCTGGGGAACTAGCGGGAGGATCCCCAGATACGCAGTATTTT. This gives the protein CSAGELAGGSPDTQYF.

This rearrangement joins TRBV6-1 to TRBJ2-7; the D gene could be TRBD1 or TRBD2 (6 bases each). CDR3 length: 12 residues. Germline loops: CDR1 MNHNS, CDR2 SASEGT. Trimming left V 8 bases short and J 7 bases short, with 15 bases between. For the CDR3, the DNA is TGTGCCAGCCGGCCGGGGGCGCGGGAGCAGTACTTC. It encodes CASRPGAREQYF.

A few counts support this clonotype. The V gene is TRBV7-2, the J gene TRBJ2-2; TRBD1 matches at 8 bases. Germline CDR1 is SGHTA and CDR2 is FQGNSA. The CDR3 has 15 residues. V trimming: 6 bases; J trimming: 3 bases; junction bases outside the gene matches: 6. This chain's CDR3 is CASRLQGAYTGELFF. In nucleotides, the CDR3 is TGTGCCAGCAGACTCCAGGGGGCATACACCGGGGAGCTGTTTTTT.

About this clonotype: The junction departs from germline at one end; a sequencing error may be responsible. The chain carries TRBV6-2 or TRBV6-3 and TRBJ2-3; 8 positions agree with TRBD2. This CDR3 contains 15 residues. Germline V lookup: CDR1 MNHEY, CDR2 SVGEGT. The CDR3 DNA sequence: TGTGCCAGCAGCACCTGGACGGGGGGGCCAGACACGCAGTATTTT. Amino acid sequence: CASSTWTGGPDTQYF.

This clonotype was counted many times. The chain has TRBV3-1 and TRBJ2-2, with TRBD2 matching 13 bases. CDR1 and CDR2 from the germline V gene are LGHDT and YNNKEL (reference sequence). The CDR3 is 20 residues long. V gave up 1 base and J gave up 5 bases; unmatched junction bases: 13. This CDR3 is CASSQVRTSGSIGFTGELFF. In DNA, the CDR3 is TGTGCCAGCAGCCAAGTCCGGACTAGCGGGAGTATTGGATTTACCGGGGAGCTGTTTTTT. Supplemented by reference TRBV3-1 and TRBJ2-2, the full variable domain reads DTAVSQTPKYLVTQMGNDKSIKCEQNLGHDTMYWYKQDSKKFLKIMFSYNNKELIINETVPNRFSPKSPDKAHLNLHINSLELGDSAVYFCASSQVRTSGSIGFTGELFFGEGSRLTVL.

This clonotype was observed a few times. The chain links TRBV15 to TRBJ2-1; no definite D call. CDR3 size: 11 residues. Germline V lookup: CDR1 LNHNV, CDR2 YYDKDF (reference sequence). Trimming shortened V by 3 bases and J by 4 bases, and 1 base separated the two germline ends. The CDR3 region is CATSSYNEQFF. As DNA, the CDR3 is TGTGCCACCAGCAGTTACAATGAGCAGTTCTTC.